Included here is one T cell receptor (beta chain) sequence, with context. This table comes from immunoSEQ multiplex PCR, and its TCRdb copy is limited to in-frame clones, with some not included. Found here are some 120,000 clones, about 76% of them singletons; the top ten hold 20% to 25%. The CDR3 contains 19 residues. Trimming took 8 bases from V and 0 from J; bases not matched to a gene: 17. Per the germline V gene, CDR1 is SQVTM and CDR2 is ANQGSEA. The data are from a study of blood T cell repertoires in COVID-19. The sequence was obtained from a man older than 75 with acute or convalescent COVID-19. This sequence joins TRBV29-1 and TRBJ2-6, with 9 bases matching TRBD1. Sequenced: peripheral blood. The DNA for the CDR3 is TGCAGCCCCAAGAACGGTCGGACAGGGGATTCCTCTGGGGCCAACGTCCTGACTTTC. Translation gives CSPKNGRTGDSSGANVLTF.